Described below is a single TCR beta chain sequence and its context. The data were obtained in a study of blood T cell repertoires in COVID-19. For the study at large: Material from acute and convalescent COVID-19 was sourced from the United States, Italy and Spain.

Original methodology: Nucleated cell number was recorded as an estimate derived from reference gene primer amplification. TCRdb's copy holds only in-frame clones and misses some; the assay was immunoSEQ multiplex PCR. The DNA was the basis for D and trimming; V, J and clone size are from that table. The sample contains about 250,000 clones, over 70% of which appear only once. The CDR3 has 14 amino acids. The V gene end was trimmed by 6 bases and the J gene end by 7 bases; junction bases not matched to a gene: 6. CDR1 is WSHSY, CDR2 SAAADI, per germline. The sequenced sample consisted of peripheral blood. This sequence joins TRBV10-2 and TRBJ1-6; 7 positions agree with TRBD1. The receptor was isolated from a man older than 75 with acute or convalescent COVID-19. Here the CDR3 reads CASSLGGQNSPLHF. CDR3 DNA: TGCGCCAGCAGCCTAGGGGGACAGAATTCACCCCTCCACTTT.